What follows is one T cell receptor beta chain and its context. CDR1 is SGHRS and CDR2 is YFSETQ in the germline V gene. The ends lost 6 bases at V and 3 bases at J; junction bases unmatched: 19. This CDR3 contains 18 residues. The data originate from a study of blood T cell repertoires in COVID-19. Turning to the study itself: Nucleic acid was either cDNA or gDNA, and it came from T cells, B-cell-depleted T cells, or PBMCs.

Authors' methods: Estimation of nucleated cell counts was performed using reference gene primer amplification. Produced via immunoSEQ multiplex PCR; TCRdb's table is partial and in-frame only. The D gene and trimming were derived from the DNA, and the V and J assignments and clone size from that table. Here the sample spans about 59,000 clones, approximately 82% being singletons. This TCR came from an elderly man with acute or convalescent COVID-19. Sequenced input: peripheral blood. V and J are TRBV5-1 and TRBJ2-5, with TRBD2 matching 8 bases. The CDR3 bases are TGCGCCAGCACGAAGGGTCTAAGCGGGGGACTTATAAAAGAGACCCAGTACTTC. Amino acids: CASTKGLSGGLIKETQYF.